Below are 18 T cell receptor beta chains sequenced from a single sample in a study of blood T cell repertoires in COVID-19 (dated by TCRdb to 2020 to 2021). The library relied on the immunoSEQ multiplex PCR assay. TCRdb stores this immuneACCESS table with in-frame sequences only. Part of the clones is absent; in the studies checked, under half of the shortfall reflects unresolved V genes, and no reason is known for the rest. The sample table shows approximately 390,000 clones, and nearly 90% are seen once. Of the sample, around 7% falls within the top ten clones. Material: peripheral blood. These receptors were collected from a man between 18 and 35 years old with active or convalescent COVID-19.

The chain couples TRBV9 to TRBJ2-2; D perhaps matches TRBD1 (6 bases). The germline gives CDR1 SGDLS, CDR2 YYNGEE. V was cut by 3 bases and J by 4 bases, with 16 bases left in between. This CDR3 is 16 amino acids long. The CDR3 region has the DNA TGTGCCAGCAGCGGTGCCGGGACATGGACCACCGGGGAGCTGTTTTTT. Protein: CASSGAGTWTTGELFF.

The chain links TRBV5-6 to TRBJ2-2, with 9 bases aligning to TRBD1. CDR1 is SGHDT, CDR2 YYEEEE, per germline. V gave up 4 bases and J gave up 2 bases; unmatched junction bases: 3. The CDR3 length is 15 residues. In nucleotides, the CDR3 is TGTGCCAGCAGCACGGGACAGGGAAACACCGGGGAGCTGTTTTTT. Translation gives CASSTGQGNTGELFF.

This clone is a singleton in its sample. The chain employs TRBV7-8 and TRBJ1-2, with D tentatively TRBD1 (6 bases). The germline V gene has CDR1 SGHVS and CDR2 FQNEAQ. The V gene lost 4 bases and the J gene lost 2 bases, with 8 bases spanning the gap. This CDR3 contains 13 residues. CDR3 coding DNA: TGTGCCAGCAGCTACGGACAGAACTATGGCTACACCTTC. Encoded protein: CASSYGQNYGYTF.

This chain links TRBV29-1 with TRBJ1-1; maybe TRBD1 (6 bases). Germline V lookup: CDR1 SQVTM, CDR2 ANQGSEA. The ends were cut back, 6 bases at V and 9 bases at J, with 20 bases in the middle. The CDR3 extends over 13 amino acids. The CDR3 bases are TGCAGCGTCGGGCAACGACAGGCACCCAAAGCTTTCTTT. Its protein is CSVGQRQAPKAFF.

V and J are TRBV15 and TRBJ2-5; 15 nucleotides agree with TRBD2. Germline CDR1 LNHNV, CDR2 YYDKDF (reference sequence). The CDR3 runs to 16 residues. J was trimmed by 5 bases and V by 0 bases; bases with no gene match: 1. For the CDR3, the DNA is TGTGCCACCAGCAGAGATGGGACTAGCGGGAGGGAGACCCAGTACTTC. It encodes CATSRDGTSGRETQYF. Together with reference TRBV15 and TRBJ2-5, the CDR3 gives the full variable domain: DAMVIQNPRYQVTQFGKPVTLSCSQTLNHNVMYWYQQKSSQAPKLLFHYYDKDFNNEADTPDNFQSRRPNTSFCFLDIRSPGLGDTAMYLCATSRDGTSGRETQYFGPGTRLLVL.

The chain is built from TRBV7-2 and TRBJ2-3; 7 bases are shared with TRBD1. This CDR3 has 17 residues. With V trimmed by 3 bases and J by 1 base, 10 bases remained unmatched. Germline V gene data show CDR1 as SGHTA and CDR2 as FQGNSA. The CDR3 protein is CASSFRKGAWGTDTQYF. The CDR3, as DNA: TGTGCCAGCAGCTTCCGGAAGGGGGCATGGGGCACAGATACGCAGTATTTT. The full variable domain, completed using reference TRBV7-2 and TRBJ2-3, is GAGVSQSPSNKVTEKGKDVELRCDPISGHTALYWYRQSLGQGLEFLIYFQGNSAPDKSGLPSDRFSAERTGGSVSTLTIQRTQQEDSAVYLCASSFRKGAWGTDTQYFGPGTRLTVL.

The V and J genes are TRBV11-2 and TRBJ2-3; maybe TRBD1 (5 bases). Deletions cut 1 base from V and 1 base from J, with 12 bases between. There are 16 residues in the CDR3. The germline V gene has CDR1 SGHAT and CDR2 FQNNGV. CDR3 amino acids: CASSLGSGPRTDTQYF. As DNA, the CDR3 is TGTGCCAGCAGCTTAGGGTCAGGGCCCCGCACAGATACGCAGTATTTT.

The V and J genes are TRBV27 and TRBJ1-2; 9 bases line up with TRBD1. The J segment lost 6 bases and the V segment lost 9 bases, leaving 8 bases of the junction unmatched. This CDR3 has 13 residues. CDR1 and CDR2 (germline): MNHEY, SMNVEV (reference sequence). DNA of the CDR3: TGTGCCAGTACGGGACAGGGTATTGATGGCTACACCTTC. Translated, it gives CASTGQGIDGYTF.

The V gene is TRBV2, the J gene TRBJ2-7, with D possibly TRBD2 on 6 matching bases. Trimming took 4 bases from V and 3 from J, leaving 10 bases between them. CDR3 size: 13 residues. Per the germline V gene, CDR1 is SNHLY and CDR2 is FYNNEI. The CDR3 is CASSVQGLYEQYF. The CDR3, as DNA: TGTGCCAGCAGTGTTCAGGGACTCTACGAGCAGTACTTC.

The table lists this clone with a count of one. Here the CDR3 reads CASKGGDRGNTEAFF. CDR3 nucleotides: TGTGCCAGCAAGGGCGGGGACAGGGGGAACACTGAAGCTTTCTTT. The chain recombines TRBV6-5 with TRBJ1-1, with 10 bases fitting TRBD1. The CDR3 sequence is 15 residues long. Trimming at V came to 7 bases and at J to 1 base, leaving 6 bases not matched to a gene. Germline CDR1 and CDR2: MNHEY and SVGAGI.

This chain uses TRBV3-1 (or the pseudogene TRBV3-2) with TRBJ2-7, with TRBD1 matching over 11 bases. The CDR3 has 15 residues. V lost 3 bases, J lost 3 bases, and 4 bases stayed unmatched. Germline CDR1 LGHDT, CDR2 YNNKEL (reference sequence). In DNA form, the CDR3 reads TGTGCCAGCAGCCATGGACAGGGGGCTATCTACGAGCAGTACTTC. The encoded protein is CASSHGQGAIYEQYF.

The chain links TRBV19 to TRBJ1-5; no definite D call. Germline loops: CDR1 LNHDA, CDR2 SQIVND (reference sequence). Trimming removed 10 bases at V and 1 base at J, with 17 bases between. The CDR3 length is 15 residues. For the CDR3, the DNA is TGTGCCACCCGGACTACCCGTGGGAGCAATCAGCCCCAGCATTTT. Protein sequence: CATRTTRGSNQPQHF.

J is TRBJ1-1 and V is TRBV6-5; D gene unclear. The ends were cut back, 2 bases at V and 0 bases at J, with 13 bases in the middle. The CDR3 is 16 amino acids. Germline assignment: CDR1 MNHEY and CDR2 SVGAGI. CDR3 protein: CASSYGQAWLNTEAFF. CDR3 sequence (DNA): TGTGCCAGCAGTTACGGTCAGGCTTGGTTGAACACTGAAGCTTTCTTT.

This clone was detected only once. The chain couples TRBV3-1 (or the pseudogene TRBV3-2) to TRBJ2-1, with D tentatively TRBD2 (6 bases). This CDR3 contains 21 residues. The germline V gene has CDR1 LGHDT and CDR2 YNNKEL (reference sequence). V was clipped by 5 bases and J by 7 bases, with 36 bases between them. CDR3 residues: CASSSPLRDSENAGVRNEQFF. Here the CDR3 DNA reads TGTGCCAGCAGCTCCCCCCTCCGGGACTCCGAAAACGCCGGGGTGAGGAATGAGCAGTTCTTC.

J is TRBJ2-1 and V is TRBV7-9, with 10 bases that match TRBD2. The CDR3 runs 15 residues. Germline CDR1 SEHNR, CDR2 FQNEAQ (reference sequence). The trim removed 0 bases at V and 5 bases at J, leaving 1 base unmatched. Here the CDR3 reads CASSLASGRDNEQFF. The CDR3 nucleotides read TGTGCCAGCAGCTTAGCCAGCGGGAGGGACAATGAGCAGTTCTTC.

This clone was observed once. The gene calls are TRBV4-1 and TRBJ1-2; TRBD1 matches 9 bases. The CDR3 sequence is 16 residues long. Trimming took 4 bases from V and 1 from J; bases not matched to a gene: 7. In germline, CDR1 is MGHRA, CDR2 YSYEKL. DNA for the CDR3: TGCGCCAGCAGCCGCGCCGGGACAGGGAATAACTATGGCTACACCTTC. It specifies CASSRAGTGNNYGYTF.

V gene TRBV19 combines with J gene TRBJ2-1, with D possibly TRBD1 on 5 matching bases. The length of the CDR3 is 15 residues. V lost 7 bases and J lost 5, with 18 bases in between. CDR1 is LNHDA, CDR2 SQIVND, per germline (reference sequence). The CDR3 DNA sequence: TGTGCCAGTAATGAGCAGGGATGGAGAGACAATGAGCAGTTCTTC. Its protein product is CASNEQGWRDNEQFF.

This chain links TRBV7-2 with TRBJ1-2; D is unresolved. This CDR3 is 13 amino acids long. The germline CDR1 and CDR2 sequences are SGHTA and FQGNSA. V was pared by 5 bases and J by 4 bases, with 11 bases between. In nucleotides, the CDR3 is TGTGCCAGCAGCAATGGTCCCGGCTATGGCTACACCTTC. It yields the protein CASSNGPGYGYTF. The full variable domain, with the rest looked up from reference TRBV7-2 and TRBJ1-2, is GAGVSQSPSNKVTEKGKDVELRCDPISGHTALYWYRQSLGQGLEFLIYFQGNSAPDKSGLPSDRFSAERTGGSVSTLTIQRTQQEDSAVYLCASSNGPGYGYTFGSGTRLTVV.